This TCR beta chain was sequenced in a study of cytomegalovirus exposure and HLA in healthy donors. With 60 Vbeta and 13 Jbeta primers, the PCR was carried out. Libraries were prepared by immunoSEQ multiplex PCR; TCRdb keeps only in-frame clonotypes and omits some of them. The sample carries about 120,000 clones, roughly 82% recorded once. Study outcomes and limitations: Per published reports, the classifier diagnosed cytomegalovirus status with high specificity and sensitivity.

As regards this clone: Its antigen is unidentified.

V lost 10 bases and J 4 bases, leaving 16 bases between the germline ends. Germline V gene sequence: CDR1 LNHDA, CDR2 SQIVND (reference sequence). The CDR3 extends over 13 amino acids. This clonotype originated in a woman aged 18-35 years in good health and CMV-seronegative. This chain connects TRBV19 to TRBJ2-5; D is uncertain. Sequencing input: PBMCs. CDR3 region: CATETRRGETQYF. The CDR3 DNA sequence: TGTGCCACTGAGACAAGGCGTGGAGAGACCCAGTACTTC.